The T cell receptor beta chain described here comes from a study of CXCR3-negative and CXCR3-positive naive CD8 T cells. Study-wide findings and caveats: Relative to CXCR3-negative naive cells, CXCR3-positive naive cells had more hydrophobic TRB CDR3s.

The CDR3 totals 15 residues. Germline CDR1 SGHVS, CDR2 FNYEAQ. To note about this clonotype: The target antigen is unknown.

Researchers prepared the TRB cDNA libraries using 5' RACE with UMI labels. Each CDR3 protein gets one entry in TCRdb, which reprocessed the 5' RACE reads and gives no DNA. This table holds about 82,000 distinct CDR3 sequences. This clonotype was obtained from a human donor in good health. Some clones in this sample may be carry-over from other donors' samples. Sequenced: naive CXCR3- CD8+ T cells from blood. Indicated subset: CD45RO-CCR7+CD27+CD95- naive CD8+ T cells lacking CXCR3 (TNR3-). The chain joins TRBV7-6 to TRBJ2-3; TCRdb gives TRBD1 as the D gene, but with no DNA this cannot be confirmed. Here the CDR3 reads CASSSRQGYTDTQYF.